These 24 T cell receptor beta chains share one sample of origin, sequenced in a study of blood T cells in healthy people across ages. Primers used in a second PCR of roughly 7 to 12 cycles were a sample-barcoded 5' primer and a J-beta primer mix. TCRdb called the 5' RACE reads again in MiXCR, with one record for every CDR3 protein. The sample shows approximately 900,000 distinct CDR3 sequences, about 29% of them seen only once. These same records also appear under a second study, on T cells of mothers and their children.

The sequencing input was blood. Source of these receptors: a middle-aged woman in good health.

The genes are TRBV11-2 and TRBJ2-7, with D maybe TRBD2 (6 bases). Deletions cut 5 bases from V and 7 bases from J, with 21 bases between. Germline V lookup: CDR1 SGHAT, CDR2 FQNNGV. This CDR3 is 15 amino acids long. In nucleotides, the CDR3 is TGTGCCAGCAGCCCCCAGGAGGGACTGATTTTAGAGCAGTACTTC. Protein product: CASSPQEGLILEQYF.

Many counts were recorded for this clonotype. V is TRBV6-5 and J is TRBJ2-7; possible D gene TRBD2, 5 bases. This CDR3 comprises 16 residues. Germline V CDR1 and CDR2: MNHEY, SVGAGI. V dropped 0 bases and J dropped 1 base, with 13 bases sitting between them. The CDR3: CASSYSHSRGSYEQYF. Written as DNA, the CDR3 is TGTGCCAGCAGTTACTCCCATTCTCGGGGTTCCTACGAGCAGTACTTC.

This clonotype showed up many times. The chain combines TRBV28 with TRBJ1-1, with D possibly being TRBD1 (5 bases). CDR1 and CDR2 (germline): MDHEN, SYDVKM. Trimming left V 6 bases short and J 4 bases short, with 6 bases between. The CDR3 sequence is 11 residues long. The CDR3 DNA sequence: TGTGCCAGCAGAGACAGCACTGAAGCTTTCTTT. Residues: CASRDSTEAFF.

This clonotype has a handful of counts. The chain couples TRBV20-1 to TRBJ2-7; possible D gene TRBD2, 5 bases. V was shortened by 6 bases and J by 7 bases, with 22 bases between the two germline ends. The CDR3 is made up of 14 amino acids. Germline V gives CDR1 DFQATT, CDR2 SNEGSKA (reference sequence). In DNA form, the CDR3 reads TGCAGTGCAATCGAGGTGGGAGCCTACAATGAGCAGTACTTC. Translating gives CSAIEVGAYNEQYF.

The rearrangement uses TRBV20-1 and TRBJ1-2, with 8 bases identical to TRBD1. The CDR3 consists of 15 residues. Trimming cost V 6 bases and J 8 bases; bases outside gene matches: 17. The V gene's germline CDR1 is DFQATT and CDR2 SNEGSKA (reference sequence). The DNA of the CDR3 is TGCAGTGCCATCTCGGACAGGGTCTTCACTAGAGGCTACACCTTC. This gives the protein CSAISDRVFTRGYTF.

V and J are TRBV29-1 and TRBJ2-2, with D uncertain. The CDR3 runs 12 residues. The V gene lost 4 bases and the J gene lost 2 bases, with 5 bases spanning the gap. CDR1 and CDR2 (germline): SQVTM, ANQGSEA. The CDR3 loop reads CSVGYNTGELFF. The CDR3 nucleotides are TGCAGCGTTGGGTACAACACCGGGGAGCTGTTTTTT.

The rearrangement joins TRBV5-1 to TRBJ2-5; no clear D gene. The CDR3 runs 14 residues. Deletions cut 2 bases from V and 3 bases from J, with 11 bases between. Germline CDR1 is SGHRS and CDR2 is YFSETQ. The CDR3, as DNA: TGCGCCAGCAGCTTAGTGACATTGAAAGAGACCCAGTACTTC. It codes for CASSLVTLKETQYF.

The chain uses TRBV5-1 and TRBJ2-7; D unresolved. CDR3 length: 13 amino acids. Germline values: CDR1 SGHRS, CDR2 YFSETQ. Trimming pared 4 bases from V and 5 bases from J, leaving 13 bases between. The CDR3 is CASSITGTHEQYF. CDR3 DNA: TGCGCCAGCAGCATCACGGGCACCCACGAGCAGTACTTC.

The rearrangement uses TRBV28 and TRBJ1-6; D not resolved. This CDR3 comprises 13 residues. The ends were cut back, 2 bases at V and 10 bases at J, with 9 bases in the middle. Germline V gene data show CDR1 as MDHEN and CDR2 as SYDVKM. CDR3 bases: TGTGCCAGCAGTTTAAGATCTGTATCACCCCTCCACTTT. Translated: CASSLRSVSPLHF.

The rearrangement joins TRBV6-5 to TRBJ1-1; a possible D gene is TRBD1 (6 bases). Germline CDR1 MNHEY, CDR2 SVGAGI. This CDR3 is 16 amino acids long. Trimming shortened V by 2 bases and J by 3 bases, and 16 bases separated the two germline ends. The CDR3 DNA is TGTGCCAGCAGTTACGAGGTAGACAGGTTCGACACTGAAGCTTTCTTT. Translation: CASSYEVDRFDTEAFF.

There are a few counts of this clonotype. The chain employs TRBV4-1 and TRBJ2-5; TRBD1 agrees at 9 bases. TRBJ2-7 matches the DNA end more closely, so the J call is doubtful. In germline, CDR1 is MGHRA, CDR2 YSYEKL. CDR3 length: 15 residues. CDR3 in amino acids: CASSQNPTGGYEQYF. The DNA for the CDR3 is TGCGCCAGCAGCCAAAACCCGACAGGGGGCTACGAGCAGTACTTC.

This clonotype was picked up many times. This chain links TRBV6-1 with TRBJ2-7, with 7 bases matching TRBD1. Germline-derived CDR1 and CDR2 are MNHNS and SASEGT. V shed 4 bases, J shed 6 bases, and the junction held 3 bases outside the gene matches. The CDR3 is 12 residues long. The CDR3 here is CASSVQGVEQYF. The CDR3 region has the DNA TGTGCCAGCAGTGTGCAGGGGGTCGAGCAGTACTTC.

The rearrangement links TRBV6-5 to TRBJ1-6, with a weak D call TRBD1 (6 bases). Per germline, CDR1 MNHEY and CDR2 SVGAGI. V lost 0 bases to trimming and J lost 7 bases, with 10 bases between them. The CDR3 runs 15 residues. CDR3 protein: CASSYSADSNSPLHF. CDR3 sequence (DNA): TGTGCCAGCAGTTACTCTGCGGACAGCAATTCACCCCTCCACTTT.

As regards this clonotype: A much larger clone is a single base away; this may be a read error. CDR3 nucleotides: TGTGCCAGCAGCACCGGACCGGTGGCCGAGACCCAGTACTTC. Translation: CASSTGPVAETQYF. The chain carries TRBV5-5 and TRBJ2-5; D not resolved. Germline V gives CDR1 SGHKS, CDR2 YYEKEE (reference sequence). Trimming took off 4 bases at V and 5 bases at J, with 15 bases between the two ends. The CDR3 length is 14 residues.

In this sample, this clonotype turned up many times. The chain has TRBV28 and TRBJ2-5, with D perhaps matching TRBD1 (6 bases). Germline V gives CDR1 MDHEN, CDR2 SYDVKM. V was cut by 5 bases and J by 1 base, with 17 bases left in between. The CDR3 consists of 16 residues. This CDR3 reads CASSRGGGRFQETQYF. The CDR3 bases are TGTGCCAGCAGTCGCGGTGGGGGCCGCTTCCAAGAGACCCAGTACTTC.

This clonotype was seen repeatedly, ten times or more. The rearrangement uses TRBV12-3 or TRBV12-4 and TRBJ2-7, with D tentatively TRBD1 (6 bases). This CDR3 has 17 residues. Trimming removed 6 bases from V and 0 bases from J, with 21 bases in between. The CDR3 region has the DNA TGTGCCAGCAGAACTAATCCGGGACAAGGAGACTCCTACGAGCAGTACTTC. Its protein product is CASRTNPGQGDSYEQYF.

V is TRBV5-1 and J is TRBJ2-5; possible D gene TRBD2, 6 bases. This CDR3 contains 15 residues. The germline gives CDR1 SGHRS, CDR2 YFSETQ. V was clipped by 0 bases and J by 4 bases, with 13 bases between them. DNA for the CDR3: TGCGCCAGCAGCTTGGACCCAGCGCGGGGAGAGACCCAGTACTTC. Encoded protein: CASSLDPARGETQYF.

This clonotype was seen many times. The V call is TRBV11-2, the J call TRBJ2-1; D unresolved. The germline CDR1 and CDR2 sequences are SGHAT and FQNNGV. V was clipped by 0 bases and J by 2 bases, with 17 bases between them. The CDR3 loop spans 18 amino acids. The CDR3 region is CASSLEFGSGAPYNEQFF. The CDR3 DNA reads as TGTGCCAGCAGCTTAGAGTTCGGCTCGGGTGCACCCTACAATGAGCAGTTCTTC.

This clonotype has ten or more counts. This sequence joins TRBV29-1 and TRBJ2-5; TRBD2 aligns across 7 bases. Per the germline V gene, CDR1 is SQVTM and CDR2 is ANQGSEA. With V trimmed by 3 bases and J by 5 bases, 15 bases remained unmatched. There are 16 residues in the CDR3. CDR3 amino acids: CSVELVRGVSAETQYF. The CDR3 DNA sequence: TGCAGCGTTGAGTTGGTCCGGGGGGTTAGTGCGGAGACCCAGTACTTC.

This clonotype showed up just a few times. V usage is TRBV7-2 and J usage is TRBJ2-3; 12 positions agree with TRBD2. The CDR3 totals 16 residues. Looked up from germline, CDR1 is SGHTA and CDR2 is FQGNSA. V lost 6 bases and J lost 6; bases outside the gene matches: 10. The CDR3 DNA is TGTGCCAGCAGGAACAATCTAGCGGGGGGGCAGGATACGCAGTATTTT. Protein sequence: CASRNNLAGGQDTQYF. Drawing the rest from reference TRBV7-2 and TRBJ2-3, the complete variable domain is GAGVSQSPSNKVTEKGKDVELRCDPISGHTALYWYRQSLGQGLEFLIYFQGNSAPDKSGLPSDRFSAERTGGSVSTLTIQRTQQEDSAVYLCASRNNLAGGQDTQYFGPGTRLTVL.

In its sample, this clonotype was seen many times. The genes are TRBV9 and TRBJ2-7; weak D call: TRBD2 (5 bases). The germline V gene has CDR1 SGDLS and CDR2 YYNGEE. The CDR3 consists of 14 residues. The ends were cut back, 0 bases at V and 3 bases at J, with 10 bases in the middle. In DNA form, the CDR3 reads TGTGCCAGCAGCGTAGATGTAGGGAGCTACGAGCAGTACTTC. This codes for CASSVDVGSYEQYF.

V and J are TRBV3-1 and TRBJ2-4, with a possible D match to TRBD2 (6 bases). Judging by the DNA end, TRBJ2-7 fits better; the J call may be wrong. Germline CDR1 LGHDT, CDR2 YNNKEL (reference sequence). The CDR3 is 15 amino acids. This CDR3 is CASSQETGVAYEQYF. CDR3 nucleotides: TGTGCCAGCAGCCAAGAGACGGGAGTGGCCTACGAGCAGTACTTC.

This clonotype has a handful of counts. The chain employs TRBV5-1 and TRBJ1-5, with TRBD1 as a possible D gene (6 bases). Germline CDR1 reads SGHRS; CDR2 reads YFSETQ. The CDR3 loop spans 15 amino acids. Trimming stripped 4 bases from V and 7 bases from J, with 18 bases between. The CDR3 sequence is CASSLGGRGSQPQHF. The CDR3 DNA reads TGCGCCAGCAGCCTCGGGGGCAGGGGCTCCCAGCCCCAGCATTTT.

This chain links TRBV2 with TRBJ2-5; D remains unclear. This CDR3 spans 12 amino acids. Germline-derived CDR1 and CDR2 are SNHLY and FYNNEI. CDR3 sequence (DNA): TGTGTCACCGCCGAAAGACCAGAGACCCAGTACTTC. This translates into CVTAERPETQYF.